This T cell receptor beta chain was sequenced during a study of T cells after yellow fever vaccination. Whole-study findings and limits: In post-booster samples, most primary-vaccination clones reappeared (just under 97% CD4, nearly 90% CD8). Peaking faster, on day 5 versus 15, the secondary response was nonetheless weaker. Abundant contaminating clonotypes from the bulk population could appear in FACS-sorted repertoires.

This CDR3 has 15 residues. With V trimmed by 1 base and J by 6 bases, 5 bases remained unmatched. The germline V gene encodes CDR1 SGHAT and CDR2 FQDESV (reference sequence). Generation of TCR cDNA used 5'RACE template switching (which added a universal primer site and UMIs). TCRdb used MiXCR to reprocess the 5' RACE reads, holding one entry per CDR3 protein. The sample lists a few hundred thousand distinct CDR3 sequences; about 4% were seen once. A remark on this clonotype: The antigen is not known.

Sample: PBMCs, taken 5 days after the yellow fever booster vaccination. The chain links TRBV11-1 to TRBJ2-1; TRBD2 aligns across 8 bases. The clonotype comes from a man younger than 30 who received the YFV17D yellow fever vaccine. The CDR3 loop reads CASSLGAGGLNEQFF. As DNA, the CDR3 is TGTGCCAGCAGCTTAGGTGCGGGGGGCCTCAATGAGCAGTTCTTC.